This T cell receptor (beta chain) appears in the sequencing data of a study of cytomegalovirus exposure and HLA in healthy donors. Turning to the study itself: A data release that came early held 80 million or so unique TCRs from HLA-typed donors.

General study findings and limits: Accounts indicate the classifier identified cytomegalovirus status with strong specificity and sensitivity. In a later analysis, specific HLA alleles were associated with 15,000 to 20,000 TCR beta sequences at a 0.05 false discovery rate.

Of note for this clone: The target antigen is unknown.

The CDR3 is made up of 14 amino acids. Deletions cut 7 bases from V and 10 bases from J, with 17 bases between. CDR1 and CDR2 from the germline V gene are ENHRY and SYGVKD. The PCR was carried out with 60 Vbeta primers and 13 Jbeta primers. In the authors' workflow: The count from a later analysis was roughly 80 million unique TCR beta chains, about 10 million of them shared. Generated by immunoSEQ multiplex PCR, the TCRdb table keeps only in-frame clones and is missing some. The D gene and trimming were derived from the DNA, and the V and J assignments and clone size from that table. Among about 150,000 clones listed, approximately 60% were seen once.

The sequence was obtained from a woman between 40 and 50 years old in good health and CMV-seronegative. The chain couples TRBV10-3 to TRBJ1-6; a weak D match, TRBD1 (6 bases). The source material was PBMCs. Here the CDR3 DNA reads TGTGCCATCAAGCCAAGGGGGGGTGAATCACCCCTCCACTTT. Protein product: CAIKPRGGESPLHF.